Described below is a single T cell receptor beta chain sequence and its context. Its target is unknown. This entry comes from a study of OX40 agonist ivuxolimab in advanced cancers. Findings of the study overall: The expanded peripheral T cells' antigen specificity was not determined.

The data were produced by immunoSEQ multiplex PCR, yet TCRdb's version contains in-frame clones alone and is incomplete. The repertoire holds tens of thousands of clones, around 90% seen once, with roughly 48% in the top ten. This specimen consisted of CD4+ or CD8+ T cells sorted from blood, obtained in a trial of the OX40 agonist ivuxolimab. The receptor was isolated from an adult with an advanced solid tumor such as melanoma, head and neck, liver or kidney cancer.

The chain's CDR3 is CASSLAGARYEQYF. DNA of the CDR3: TGTGCCAGCAGTTTAGCCGGAGCTCGGTACGAGCAGTACTTC. The chain has TRBV27 and TRBJ2-7; no clear D. Germline V gene lookup returns CDR1 MNHEY and CDR2 SMNVEV (reference sequence). The CDR3 length is 14 residues. The V end lost 2 bases, the J end lost 4 bases, and 12 bases lay between the germline ends.